A selection of T cell receptor beta chains follows, all from one sample in a study of T cell responses to AZD1222 COVID-19 vaccine. Sequencing was performed with immunoSEQ multiplex PCR; in TCRdb, only in-frame clones are kept and a portion is missing. The top ten clones hold around 8% of a sample with over 25,000 clones, 92% of them seen once. The sample was peripheral blood, taken 28 days after the second AZD1222 dose. The receptors here all came from an adult who received the AZD1222 COVID-19 vaccine. Each CDR3 is given with its conserved first and last residue. D genes are given only for firm matches. The size entry is marked missing in some rows and otherwise reads once, few, many or a size class.

>TRBD1|TRBJ1-2|NA|TRBV5-1
TGCGCCAGCAGCCCCGGGACAGCCTATAACTATGGCTACACCTTC
CASSPGTAYNYGYTF
>TRBD1|TRBJ2-3|NA|TRBV7-9
TGTGCCAGCAGCCGACAGGGGGGCGCAGATACGCAGTATTTT
CASSRQGGADTQYF
>TRBD1|TRBJ1-2|NA|TRBV9
TGTGCCAGCAGCCGAACCGGGACAGGGGGCGCGAGGGACTATGGCTACACCTTC
CASSRTGTGGARDYGYTF
>NA|TRBJ1-3|NA|TRBV6-5
TGTGCCAGCTTCGGGACAAGCTCTGGAAACACCATATATTTT
CASFGTSSGNTIYF
>TRBD2|TRBJ2-7|NA|TRBV10-3
TGTGCCATCAGTGAGTCCGAAGCGGGAGACTTATACGAGCAGTACTTC
CAISESEAGDLYEQYF
>NA|TRBJ2-5|NA|TRBV6-5
TGTGCCAGCAGTTTCGACAGCCAAGAGACCCAGTACTTC
CASSFDSQETQYF
>NA|TRBJ1-5|NA|TRBV5-6
TGTGCCAGCAGCTTGTTGCAGGAGAATCAGCCCCAGCATTTT
CASSLLQENQPQHF
>NA|TRBJ1-5|NA|TRBV3-1/TRBV3-2
TGTGCCAGCAGCCCGGACAGCCTTCAGCCCCAGCATTTT
CASSPDSLQPQHF
>NA|TRBJ1-1|NA|TRBV7-2
TGTGCCAGCAGCTTAAGGGGGGCGCCCACTGAAGCTTTCTTT
CASSLRGAPTEAFF
>NA|TRBJ1-2|NA|TRBV11-3
TGTGCCAGCAGCTTCGGCACCAGTGCTCCCTATGGCTACACCTTC
CASSFGTSAPYGYTF
>TRBD1|TRBJ1-5|NA|TRBV2
TGTGCCAGCAGTGAGGAGGGGGCTGGTCAGCCCCAGCATTTT
CASSEEGAGQPQHF
>TRBD1|TRBJ1-5|NA|TRBV24-1
TGTGCCACCAGTGACCCGGGACAGGTCAATCAGCCCCAGCATTTT
CATSDPGQVNQPQHF
>NA|TRBJ1-3|NA|TRBV7-2
TGTGCCAGCAGGGTAACAGGGAGCGCTGGAAACACCATATATTTT
CASRVTGSAGNTIYF
>NA|TRBJ2-2|NA|TRBV5-1
TGCGCCAGCATGCCGGGACATATGAACACCGGGGAGCTGTTTTTT
CASMPGHMNTGELFF
>NA|TRBJ1-1|once|TRBV27
TGTGCCAGCAGCCTACAGGGCAAGAAGGTGAACACTGAAGCTTTCTTT
CASSLQGKKVNTEAFF
>TRBD1|TRBJ2-3|NA|TRBV7-2
TGTGCCAGCAGCTTGAGGCGGGGACAGGCAGGGGATACGCAGTATTTT
CASSLRRGQAGDTQYF
>TRBD2|TRBJ2-7|NA|TRBV20-1
TGCAGTGCTAGTAGGTCACTAGCGGGCTCCTACGAGCAGTACTTC
CSASRSLAGSYEQYF
>NA|TRBJ1-6|NA|TRBV14
TGTGCCAGCAGCCAAGAGGGAGGGTCACCCCTCCACTTT
CASSQEGGSPLHF
>NA|TRBJ2-6|once|TRBV30
TGTGCCGGGACGGAGTCTGGGGCCAACGTCCTGACTTTC
CAGTESGANVLTF
>TRBD1|TRBJ1-6|NA|TRBV7-6
TGTGCCAGCAAGGGACAGCCCATTCCCAATTCACCCCTCCACTTT
CASKGQPIPNSPLHF
>NA|TRBJ1-2|once|TRBV28
TGTGCCAGCAGTTTATTGGAGTTCTATGGCTACACCTTC
CASSLLEFYGYTF
>TRBD2|TRBJ2-7|NA|TRBV3-1/TRBV3-2
TGTGCCAGCAGCCCCCGACTAGCGGGATCATACGAGCAGTACTTC
CASSPRLAGSYEQYF